This T cell receptor (beta chain) was obtained from a study of T cell responses to AZD1222 COVID-19 vaccine. Overall study findings and caveats: Unmutated regions of variants are reportedly targeted by nearly half of spike-specific TCRs. Repertoires were collected only later (after the peak T cell response had occurred). Increased Spike-specific TCR breadth and depth were observed after two AZD1222 doses.

Pooling was applied to second doses at about 4 or about 12 weeks. Clones were read by immunoSEQ multiplex PCR, and TCRdb kept only the in-frame ones, dropping some. The sample has 120,000 or so clones; about 88% are singletons. Trimming shortened V by 3 bases and J by 4 bases, and 7 bases separated the two germline ends. CDR1 and CDR2 (germline): DFQATT, SNEGSKA (reference sequence). The CDR3 has 12 amino acids. Notes on this clone: No antigen is known for it.

The V call is TRBV20-1, the J call TRBJ2-1; no reliable D call. The sample consisted of peripheral blood, taken 28 days after the second AZD1222 dose. This receptor was identified in an adult who received the AZD1222 COVID-19 vaccine. The CDR3 loop reads CSASRLYNEQFF. CDR3 nucleotide sequence: TGCAGTGCTAGTCGGCTGTACAATGAGCAGTTCTTC.